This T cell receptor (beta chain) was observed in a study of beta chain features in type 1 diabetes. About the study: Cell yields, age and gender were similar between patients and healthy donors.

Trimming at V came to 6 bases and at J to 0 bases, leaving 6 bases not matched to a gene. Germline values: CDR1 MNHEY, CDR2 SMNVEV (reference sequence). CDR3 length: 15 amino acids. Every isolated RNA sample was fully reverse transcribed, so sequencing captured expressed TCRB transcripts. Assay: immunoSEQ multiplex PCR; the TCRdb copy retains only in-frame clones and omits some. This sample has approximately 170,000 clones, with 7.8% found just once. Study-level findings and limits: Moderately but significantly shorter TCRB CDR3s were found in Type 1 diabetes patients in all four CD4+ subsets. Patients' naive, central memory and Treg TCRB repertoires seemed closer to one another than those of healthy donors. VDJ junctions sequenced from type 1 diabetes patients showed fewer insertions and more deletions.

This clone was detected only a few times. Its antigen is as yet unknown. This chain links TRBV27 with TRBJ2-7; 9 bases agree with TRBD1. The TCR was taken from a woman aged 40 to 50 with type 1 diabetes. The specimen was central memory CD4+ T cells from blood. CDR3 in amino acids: CASSGPGQGSYEQYF. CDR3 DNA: TGTGCCAGCAGCGGGCCGGGACAGGGCTCCTACGAGCAGTACTTC.